These T cell receptor beta chains were read from a single sample in a study of Graves' ophthalmopathy and Graves' hyperthyroidism. TCRdb independently ran MiXCR on the multiplex PCR reads; one entry per CDR3 protein. The sample includes approximately 540,000 distinct CDR3 sequences, 39% of them seen just once. Sequenced: peripheral blood or thyroid tissue (not recorded which). Source of these receptors: an adult man with Graves' hyperthyroidism. The CDR3 runs from the conserved cysteine through the conserved F or W. Each record gives: V gene, D gene, J gene, clone size, CDR3 DNA, CDR3 protein. A D gene is named only where the DNA matches it firmly. Part of the rows lack a size; the others show once, few, many or a class for expanded clones.

v_gene: TRBV9; d_gene: NA; j_gene: TRBJ1-2; abundance: NA; CDR3nt: TGTGCCAGCAGCTTAGTGCAAAGGGGATACAATGGCTACACCTTC; CDR3aa: CASSLVQRGYNGYTF
v_gene: TRBV7-6; d_gene: TRBD1; j_gene: TRBJ2-2; abundance: many; CDR3nt: TGTGCCAGCAGCCCTCGAAGGCCAGGGGGCTTGGGGGACACCGGGGAGCTGTTTTTT; CDR3aa: CASSPRRPGGLGDTGELFF
v_gene: TRBV13; d_gene: NA; j_gene: TRBJ2-7; abundance: many; CDR3nt: TGTGCCAGCAGCTTAGGCCTCAGTCCCTCCTACGAGCAGTACTTC; CDR3aa: CASSLGLSPSYEQYF
v_gene: TRBV7-6; d_gene: NA; j_gene: TRBJ2-1; abundance: NA; CDR3nt: TGTGCCAGCAGCTCCTACAGGGACAATGAGCAGTTCTTC; CDR3aa: CASSSYRDNEQFF
v_gene: TRBV2; d_gene: NA; j_gene: TRBJ2-6; abundance: many; CDR3nt: TGTGCCAGCAGTGCGGGGGCAGGGCTTAAGGCCAACGTCCTGACTTTC; CDR3aa: CASSAGAGLKANVLTF
v_gene: TRBV7-3; d_gene: NA; j_gene: TRBJ1-1; abundance: many; CDR3nt: TGTGCCAGCAGCTTATATATAGGGGATGAAGCTTTCTTT; CDR3aa: CASSLYIGDEAFF
v_gene: TRBV2; d_gene: NA; j_gene: TRBJ1-1; abundance: few; CDR3nt: TGTGCCAGCAGTGATGATGGGTTGCGGAACACTGAAGCTTTCTTT; CDR3aa: CASSDDGLRNTEAFF
v_gene: TRBV29-1; d_gene: NA; j_gene: TRBJ1-1; abundance: NA; CDR3nt: TGCAGCGGAGCCCCCAGGGTGGCCACTGAAGCTTTCTTT; CDR3aa: CSGAPRVATEAFF
v_gene: TRBV7-2; d_gene: NA; j_gene: TRBJ1-5; abundance: once; CDR3nt: TGTGCCAGCAGTTCTCAGCGGGGGAATCAGCCCCAGCATTTT; CDR3aa: CASSSQRGNQPQHF
v_gene: TRBV7-2; d_gene: TRBD2; j_gene: TRBJ2-3; abundance: NA; CDR3nt: TGTGCCAGCAGCCTAGCGGGAGAATGGAATACGCAGTATTTT; CDR3aa: CASSLAGEWNTQYF
v_gene: TRBV29-1; d_gene: TRBD2; j_gene: TRBJ2-7; abundance: few; CDR3nt: TGCAGCGTTGACGGCGGGGGGGGCTACGAGCAGTACTTC; CDR3aa: CSVDGGGGYEQYF
v_gene: TRBV24-1; d_gene: NA; j_gene: TRBJ2-7; abundance: NA; CDR3nt: TGTGCCATCAGTGCGGGACGGGGATACGAGCAGTACTTC; CDR3aa: CAISAGRGYEQYF
v_gene: TRBV6-5; d_gene: TRBD1; j_gene: TRBJ1-2; abundance: NA; CDR3nt: TGTGTCAGCAGTCGGCAGGGGGCGGGAGGCTGCACCTTC; CDR3aa: CVSSRQGAGGCTF
v_gene: TRBV5-1; d_gene: TRBD2; j_gene: TRBJ2-1; abundance: NA; CDR3nt: TGCGCCAGCAGCTTGATGGTAGGACTAGCGGGGGCGGCTGAGCAGTTCTTC; CDR3aa: CASSLMVGLAGAAEQFF
v_gene: TRBV15; d_gene: TRBD1; j_gene: TRBJ1-5; abundance: NA; CDR3nt: TGTGCCACCAGCAGAGATCGCCGGACAGGGGTTCAGCCCCAGCATTTT; CDR3aa: CATSRDRRTGVQPQHF
v_gene: TRBV7-9; d_gene: NA; j_gene: TRBJ1-2; abundance: many; CDR3nt: TGTGCCAGCAGCTCCACTAGGGGTTATGGCTACACCTTC; CDR3aa: CASSSTRGYGYTF
v_gene: TRBV5-1; d_gene: NA; j_gene: TRBJ1-6; abundance: NA; CDR3nt: TGCGCCAGCAGCTCCGCCGGGAGAGCGAATTCACCCCTCCACTTT; CDR3aa: CASSSAGRANSPLHF
v_gene: TRBV29-1; d_gene: NA; j_gene: TRBJ2-2; abundance: NA; CDR3nt: TGCAGCAGTGAGAGCACCGGGGAGCTGTTTTTT; CDR3aa: CSSESTGELFF
v_gene: TRBV11-1; d_gene: NA; j_gene: TRBJ1-5; abundance: NA; CDR3nt: TGTGCCAGCAGCCCAGGACAGTCGGATCAGCCCCAGCATTTT; CDR3aa: CASSPGQSDQPQHF
v_gene: TRBV19; d_gene: NA; j_gene: TRBJ2-2; abundance: NA; CDR3nt: TGTGCCAGTAGTATATCTGGAATAAGAGGTTCCACCGGGGAGCTGTTTTTT; CDR3aa: CASSISGIRGSTGELFF
v_gene: TRBV2; d_gene: NA; j_gene: TRBJ1-4; abundance: NA; CDR3nt: TGTGCCAGCAGGGCCGGACTAGCGGGAGAAAAACTGTTTTTT; CDR3aa: CASRAGLAGEKLFF
v_gene: TRBV12-3/TRBV12-4; d_gene: NA; j_gene: TRBJ1-1; abundance: many; CDR3nt: TGTGCCAGCAGTCCAGGGGACGGGAGCGCTGAAGCTTTCTTT; CDR3aa: CASSPGDGSAEAFF
v_gene: TRBV12-3/TRBV12-4; d_gene: NA; j_gene: TRBJ1-5; abundance: NA; CDR3nt: TGTGCCAGCAGTTTAGCGGGGACCCGACAGGGCAATCAGCCCCAGCATTTT; CDR3aa: CASSLAGTRQGNQPQHF
v_gene: TRBV9; d_gene: TRBD1; j_gene: TRBJ1-1; abundance: NA; CDR3nt: TGCGCCAGCAGTAGACAGGGTGCCGCAGCCGCTGAAGCTTTCTTT; CDR3aa: CASSRQGAAAAEAFF
v_gene: TRBV7-2; d_gene: NA; j_gene: TRBJ2-7; abundance: NA; CDR3nt: TGTGCCAGCAGCACGTGGACAGCCACCGCTTACGAGCAGTACTTC; CDR3aa: CASSTWTATAYEQYF
v_gene: TRBV7-9; d_gene: TRBD1; j_gene: TRBJ2-7; abundance: NA; CDR3nt: TGTGCCAGCAGCTTTACGGGTGGGCAGGGGGATCTGTACTTC; CDR3aa: CASSFTGGQGDLYF
v_gene: TRBV6-6; d_gene: TRBD1; j_gene: TRBJ2-7; abundance: many; CDR3nt: TGTGCCAGCAGCCTCTCTAGGACAGGCTACGAGCAGTACTTC; CDR3aa: CASSLSRTGYEQYF
v_gene: TRBV7-8; d_gene: TRBD2; j_gene: TRBJ2-7; abundance: many; CDR3nt: TGTGCCAGCAGCCCTAGCGGATTCCTCTCCTACGAGCAGTACTTC; CDR3aa: CASSPSGFLSYEQYF